Following are 18 T cell receptor beta chains from one sample sequenced in a study of blood T cell repertoires in COVID-19. Sequencing used immunoSEQ multiplex PCR; TCRdb keeps in-frame clones, though not all of them. The table lists about 140,000 clones, approximately 85% of them singletons. What was sequenced was peripheral blood. The receptors derive from a man over 45 with acute or convalescent COVID-19.

The genes are TRBV5-4 and TRBJ1-2; no definite D call. V lost 1 base to trimming and J lost 7 bases, with 17 bases between them. The CDR3 is 15 residues long. The germline V gene encodes CDR1 SGHNT and CDR2 YYREEE (reference sequence). This chain's CDR3 is CASSLFSLLYCGYTF. CDR3 DNA: TGTGCCAGCAGCTTGTTTTCCCTTTTATACTGTGGCTACACCTTC.

The rearrangement uses TRBV4-1 and TRBJ1-2, with 11 bases aligning to TRBD1. With V trimmed by 1 base and J by 3 bases, 7 bases remained unmatched. The germline V gene has CDR1 MGHRA and CDR2 YSYEKL. This CDR3 spans 17 amino acids. Here the CDR3 DNA reads TGCGCCAGCAGCCAAGCCGATGGGACAGGGGGTGACTATGGCTACACCTTC. It is translated as CASSQADGTGGDYGYTF.

V usage is TRBV2 and J usage is TRBJ2-1; D is uncertain. V lost 5 bases, J lost 4 bases, and 3 bases lay in between. Germline lookup yields CDR1 SNHLY and CDR2 FYNNEI. The CDR3 runs to 11 residues. CDR3 sequence (DNA): TGTGCCAGCAGTTCGTACAATGAGCAGTTCTTC. Amino acids: CASSSYNEQFF.

The chain has TRBV2 and TRBJ2-1; 9 bases are a match to TRBD2. Per the germline V gene, CDR1 is SNHLY and CDR2 is FYNNEI. The length of the CDR3 is 13 residues. Germline trimming cut 8 bases from V and 5 bases from J; bases unmatched to any gene: 4. The CDR3 loop reads CASLAGVDNEQFF. The CDR3 DNA follows: TGTGCCAGCTTAGCGGGAGTTGACAATGAGCAGTTCTTC.

J is TRBJ2-5 and V is TRBV19; TRBD1 aligns across 8 bases. V lost 10 bases and J lost 2; bases outside the gene matches: 9. Germline CDR1 and CDR2: LNHDA and SQIVND (reference sequence). The CDR3 totals 14 residues. As DNA, the CDR3 is TGTGCCACTACGAACAGGGGGAGTCAAGAGACCCAGTACTTC. Protein product: CATTNRGSQETQYF.

The rearrangement joins TRBV11-2 to TRBJ2-2; D is possibly TRBD2 (6 bases). Trimming removed 1 base at V and 5 bases at J, with 14 bases between. The germline gives CDR1 SGHAT, CDR2 FQNNGV. This CDR3 comprises 16 residues. The CDR3 sequence: CASSLVGGLITGELFF. CDR3 coding DNA: TGTGCCAGCAGCTTAGTGGGGGGTCTTATAACCGGGGAGCTGTTTTTT.

The chain uses TRBV13 and TRBJ1-2; 7 bases align to TRBD1. This CDR3 is built from 14 residues. V shed 5 bases and J 6 bases; nucleotides not matched to a gene: 9. Germline V gives CDR1 PRHDT, CDR2 FYEKMQ (reference sequence). The CDR3 protein is CASSPGTGVHGYTF. CDR3 coding DNA: TGTGCCAGCAGCCCAGGAACAGGGGTCCATGGCTACACCTTC.

This sequence joins TRBV19 and TRBJ2-2; a possible D gene is TRBD1 (6 bases). The CDR3 covers 15 residues. Germline V lookup: CDR1 LNHDA, CDR2 SQIVND (reference sequence). V gave up 6 bases and J gave up 4 bases, with 15 bases separating them. In DNA, the CDR3 is TGTGCCAGTAGCCCTCGGACAGCGGTCACCGGGGAGCTGTTTTTT. Translating it yields CASSPRTAVTGELFF.

The chain joins TRBV28 to TRBJ2-7; 11 bases align to TRBD2. The length of the CDR3 is 15 residues. The J segment lost 2 bases and the V segment lost 8 bases, leaving 8 bases of the junction unmatched. From germline, CDR1 is MDHEN and CDR2 SYDVKM. CDR3 protein: CASGNSGRAPYEQYF. CDR3 DNA: TGTGCCAGCGGGAATAGCGGGAGGGCCCCCTACGAGCAGTACTTC.

The V and J genes are TRBV12-3 or TRBV12-4 and TRBJ2-7; tentatively, D is TRBD1 (5 bases). Trimming cost V 3 bases and J 2 bases, with 8 bases left between them. This CDR3 has 13 amino acids. The CDR3 reads CASSFPGTYEQYF. The CDR3, as DNA: TGTGCCAGCAGTTTCCCAGGGACCTACGAGCAGTACTTC.

This chain links TRBV2 with TRBJ2-3; 8 bases agree with TRBD2. V was pared by 1 base and J by 9 bases, with 18 bases of the junction left unmatched. Germline CDR1 and CDR2: SNHLY and FYNNEI. The CDR3 length is 18 residues. Here the CDR3 DNA reads TGTGCCAGCAGTGAAGGGGAGCGGGGGCTAGCGCCCCGGGCGACGCAGTATTTT. Residues: CASSEGERGLAPRATQYF.

V and J are TRBV6-6 and TRBJ2-3, with D tentatively TRBD2 (5 bases). The CDR3 totals 15 residues. With 2 bases removed from V and 2 bases from J, the gap between germline ends came to 11 bases. Germline V CDR1 and CDR2: MNHNY, SVGAGI (reference sequence). CDR3 in amino acids: CASSYTTGITDTQYF. CDR3 coding DNA: TGTGCCAGCAGTTACACAACGGGGATCACAGATACGCAGTATTTT.

The CDR3 nucleotides read TGTGCCAGCAGTCGCCAACGTGGGAGTGCGCCCTACGAGCAGTACTTC. The encoded protein is CASSRQRGSAPYEQYF. V is TRBV21-1 and J is TRBJ2-7; no check of the table's D call, TRBD2, against the DNA was made. TRBV21-1 is marked as a pseudogene. CDR3 size: 16 residues.

The chain carries TRBV11-2 and TRBJ2-7; perhaps TRBD2 as D (7 bases). The CDR3 is made up of 14 amino acids. V was trimmed by 3 bases and J by 2 bases, leaving 11 bases between them. CDR1 and CDR2 from the germline V gene are SGHAT and FQNNGV. The CDR3 region is CASSFGGRPYEQYF. CDR3 coding DNA: TGTGCCAGCAGCTTCGGGGGGCGTCCCTACGAGCAGTACTTC.

The CDR3 here is CASRGQTYGYTF. The CDR3 DNA reads TGTGCCAGCAGGGGACAGACCTATGGCTACACCTTC. The chain links TRBV28 to TRBJ1-2; 7 positions agree with TRBD1. The CDR3 consists of 12 residues. V gave up 6 bases and J gave up 4 bases; unmatched junction bases: 2. Per the germline V gene, CDR1 is MDHEN and CDR2 is SYDVKM.

This rearrangement joins TRBV7-3 to TRBJ1-6; 12 bases match TRBD1. This CDR3 comprises 18 residues. Germline CDR1 reads SGHTA; CDR2 reads FQGTGA. The V segment lost 0 bases and the J segment 5 bases; nucleotides outside the gene matches: 5. CDR3 in DNA: TGTGCCAGCAGCTTAACGGGGACAGGGGGCCCTGATAATTCACCCCTCCACTTT. This translates into CASSLTGTGGPDNSPLHF. The full variable domain, with the rest looked up from reference TRBV7-3 and TRBJ1-6, is GAGVSQTPSNKVTEKGKYVELRCDPISGHTALYWYRQSLGQGPEFLIYFQGTGAADDSGLPNDRFFAVRPEGSVSTLKIQRTERGDSAVYLCASSLTGTGGPDNSPLHFGNGTRLTVT.

The rearrangement joins TRBV19 to TRBJ2-1, with no clear D. This CDR3 spans 16 amino acids. Germline CDR1 reads LNHDA; CDR2 reads SQIVND (reference sequence). The V end lost 1 base, the J end lost 5 bases, and 15 bases lay between the germline ends. The CDR3 bases are TGTGCCAGTAGTATAGGCCTACTTTTAAATAACAATGAGCAGTTCTTC. It specifies CASSIGLLLNNNEQFF. Looking up the rest from reference TRBV19 and TRBJ2-1 gives the full variable domain: DGGITQSPKYLFRKEGQNVTLSCEQNLNHDAMYWYRQDPGQGLRLIYYSQIVNDFQKGDIAEGYSVSREKKESFPLTVTSAQKNPTAFYLCASSIGLLLNNNEQFFGPGTRLTVL.

The chain is built from TRBV28 and TRBJ2-7; TRBD2 aligns across 10 bases. CDR1 is MDHEN, CDR2 SYDVKM, per germline. The V and J ends lost 2 bases and 12 bases, in that order; junction bases with no gene match: 4. The CDR3 is 12 amino acids. In nucleotides, the CDR3 is TGTGCCAGCAGTTTACCTAGCGGGAGACCGTACTTC. This sequence encodes CASSLPSGRPYF.